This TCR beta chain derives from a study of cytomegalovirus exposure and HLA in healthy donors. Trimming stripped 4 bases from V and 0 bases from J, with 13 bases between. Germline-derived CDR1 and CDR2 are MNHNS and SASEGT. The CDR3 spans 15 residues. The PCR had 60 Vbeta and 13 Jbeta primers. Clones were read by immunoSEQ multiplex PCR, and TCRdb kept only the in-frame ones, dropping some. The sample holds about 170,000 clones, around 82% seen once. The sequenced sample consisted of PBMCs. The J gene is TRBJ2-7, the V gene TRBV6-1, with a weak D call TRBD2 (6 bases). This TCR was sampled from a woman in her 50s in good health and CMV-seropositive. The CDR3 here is CASSARGTVSYEQYF. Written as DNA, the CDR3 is TGTGCCAGCAGTGCCCGTGGGACTGTCTCCTACGAGCAGTACTTC.